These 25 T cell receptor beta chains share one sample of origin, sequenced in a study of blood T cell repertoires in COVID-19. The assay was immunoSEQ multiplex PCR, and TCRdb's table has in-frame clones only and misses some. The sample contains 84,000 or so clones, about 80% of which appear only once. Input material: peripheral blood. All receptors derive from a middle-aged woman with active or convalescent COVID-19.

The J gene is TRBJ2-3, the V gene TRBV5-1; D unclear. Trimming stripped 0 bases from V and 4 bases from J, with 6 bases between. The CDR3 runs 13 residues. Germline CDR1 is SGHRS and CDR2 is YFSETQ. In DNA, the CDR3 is TGCGCCAGCAGCTTGGCCCTTGCAGATACGCAGTATTTT. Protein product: CASSLALADTQYF.

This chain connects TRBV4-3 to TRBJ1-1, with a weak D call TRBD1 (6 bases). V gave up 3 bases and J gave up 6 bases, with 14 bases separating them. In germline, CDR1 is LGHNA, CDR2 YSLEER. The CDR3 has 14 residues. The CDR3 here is CASSQDQGTAEAFF. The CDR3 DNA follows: TGCGCCAGCAGCCAGGATCAGGGGACGGCTGAAGCTTTCTTT.

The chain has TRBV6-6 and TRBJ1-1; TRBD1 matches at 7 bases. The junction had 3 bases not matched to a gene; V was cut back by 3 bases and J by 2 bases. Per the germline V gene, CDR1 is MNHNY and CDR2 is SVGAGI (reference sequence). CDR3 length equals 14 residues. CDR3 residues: CASSYGTVNTEAFF. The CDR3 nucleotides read TGTGCCAGCAGTTATGGGACAGTAAACACTGAAGCTTTCTTT.

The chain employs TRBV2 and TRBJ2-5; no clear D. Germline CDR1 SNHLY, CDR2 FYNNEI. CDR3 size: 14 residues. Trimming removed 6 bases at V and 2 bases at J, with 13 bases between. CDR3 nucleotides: TGTGCCAGCAGAGGTACACGGGTACAAGAGACCCAGTACTTC. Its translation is CASRGTRVQETQYF. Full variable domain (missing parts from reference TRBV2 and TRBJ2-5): EPEVTQTPSHQVTQMGQEVILRCVPISNHLYFYWYRQILGQKVEFLVSFYNNEISEKSEIFDDQFSVERPDGSNFTLKIRSTKLEDSAMYFCASRGTRVQETQYFGPGTRLLVL.

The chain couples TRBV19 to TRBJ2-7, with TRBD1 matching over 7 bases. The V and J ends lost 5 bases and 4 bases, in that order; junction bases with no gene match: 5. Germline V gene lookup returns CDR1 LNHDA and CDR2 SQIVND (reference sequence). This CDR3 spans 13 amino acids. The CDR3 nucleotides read TGTGCCAGTAGTGTGGACAGGACTTACGAGCAGTACTTC. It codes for CASSVDRTYEQYF.

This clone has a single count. CDR3 nucleotides: TGTGCCAGCAGTTACGGGACTAGCGGCACCCAAGAGACCCAGTACTTC. This gives the protein CASSYGTSGTQETQYF. The chain is built from TRBV27 and TRBJ2-5; 11 nucleotides agree with TRBD2. Germline V gene lookup returns CDR1 MNHEY and CDR2 SMNVEV (reference sequence). V dropped 4 bases and J dropped 1; count of bases not matched to a gene: 5. This CDR3 has 16 amino acids.

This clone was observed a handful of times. This CDR3 reads CASSLVGTGNYGYTF. The CDR3 DNA sequence: TGTGCCAGCAGCTTAGTAGGGACAGGCAACTATGGCTACACCTTC. This chain connects TRBV7-2 to TRBJ1-2; TRBD1 agrees at 8 bases. The V gene's germline CDR1 is SGHTA and CDR2 FQGNSA. J gave up 2 bases and V 1 base, and 3 bases lay outside the gene matches. This CDR3 comprises 15 residues.

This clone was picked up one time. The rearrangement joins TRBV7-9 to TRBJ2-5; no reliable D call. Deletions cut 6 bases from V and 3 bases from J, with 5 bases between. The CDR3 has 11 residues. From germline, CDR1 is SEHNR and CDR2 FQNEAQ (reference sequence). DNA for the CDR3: TGTGCCAGCAGATATGAAGAGACCCAGTACTTC. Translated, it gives CASRYEETQYF. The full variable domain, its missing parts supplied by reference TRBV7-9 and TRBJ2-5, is DTGVSQNPRHKITKRGQNVTFRCDPISEHNRLYWYRQTLGQGPEFLTYFQNEAQLEKSRLLSDRFSAERPKGSFSTLEIQRTEQGDSAMYLCASRYEETQYFGPGTRLLVL.

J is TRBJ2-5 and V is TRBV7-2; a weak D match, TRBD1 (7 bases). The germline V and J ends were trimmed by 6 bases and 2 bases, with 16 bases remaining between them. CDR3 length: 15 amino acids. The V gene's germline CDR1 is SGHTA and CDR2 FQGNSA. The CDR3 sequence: CASSQGGGGQETQYF. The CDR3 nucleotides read TGTGCCAGCAGTCAGGGGGGCGGAGGGCAAGAGACCCAGTACTTC.

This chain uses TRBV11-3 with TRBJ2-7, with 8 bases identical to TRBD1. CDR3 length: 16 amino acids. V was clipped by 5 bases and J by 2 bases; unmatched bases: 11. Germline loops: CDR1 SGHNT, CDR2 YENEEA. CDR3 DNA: TGTGCCAGCAGCCTCCCGGCCGGGACAGGCACCTACGAGCAGTACTTC. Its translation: CASSLPAGTGTYEQYF.

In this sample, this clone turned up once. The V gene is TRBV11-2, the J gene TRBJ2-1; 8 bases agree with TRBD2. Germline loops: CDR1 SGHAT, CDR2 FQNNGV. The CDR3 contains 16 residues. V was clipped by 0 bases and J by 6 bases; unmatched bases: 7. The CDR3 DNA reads TGTGCCAGCAGCTTAGACGCGGGGGGCCCCATCAATGAGCAGTTCTTC. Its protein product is CASSLDAGGPINEQFF.

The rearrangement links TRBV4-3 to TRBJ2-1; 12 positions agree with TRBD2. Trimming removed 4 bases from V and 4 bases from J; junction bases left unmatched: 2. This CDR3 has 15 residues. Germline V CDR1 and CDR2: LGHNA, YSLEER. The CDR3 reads CASSPGTSGYNEQFF. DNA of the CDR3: TGCGCCAGCAGCCCGGGGACTAGCGGGTACAATGAGCAGTTCTTC.

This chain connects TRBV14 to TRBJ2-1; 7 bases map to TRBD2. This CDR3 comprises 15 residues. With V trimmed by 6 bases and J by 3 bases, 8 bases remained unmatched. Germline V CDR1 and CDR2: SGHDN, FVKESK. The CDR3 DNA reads TGTGCCAGCAGGGGAGGGTCAGGGCACTACAATGAGCAGTTCTTC. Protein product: CASRGGSGHYNEQFF. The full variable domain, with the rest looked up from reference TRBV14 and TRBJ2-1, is EAGVTQFPSHSVIEKGQTVTLRCDPISGHDNLYWYRRVMGKEIKFLLHFVKESKQDESGMPNNRFLAERTGGTYSTLKVQPAELEDSGVYFCASRGGSGHYNEQFFGPGTRLTVL.

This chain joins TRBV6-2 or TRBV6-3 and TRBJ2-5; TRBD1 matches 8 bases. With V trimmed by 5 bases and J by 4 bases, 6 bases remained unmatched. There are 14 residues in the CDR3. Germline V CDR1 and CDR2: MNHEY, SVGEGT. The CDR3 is CASSVDRGGETQYF. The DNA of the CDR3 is TGTGCCAGCAGTGTAGACAGGGGAGGAGAGACCCAGTACTTC.

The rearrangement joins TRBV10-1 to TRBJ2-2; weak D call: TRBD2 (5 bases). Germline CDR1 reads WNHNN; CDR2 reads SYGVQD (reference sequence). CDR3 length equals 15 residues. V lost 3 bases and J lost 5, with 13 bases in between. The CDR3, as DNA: TGCGCCAGCAGTGATCCCGGGAACCCTACCGGGGAGCTGTTTTTT. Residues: CASSDPGNPTGELFF.

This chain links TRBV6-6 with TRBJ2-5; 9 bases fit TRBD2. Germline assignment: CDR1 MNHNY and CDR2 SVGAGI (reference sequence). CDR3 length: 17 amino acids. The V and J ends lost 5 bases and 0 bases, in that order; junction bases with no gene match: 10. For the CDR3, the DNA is TGTGCCAGCAGTCCCACACCTGGACTAGCGTACCAAGAGACCCAGTACTTC. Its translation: CASSPTPGLAYQETQYF.

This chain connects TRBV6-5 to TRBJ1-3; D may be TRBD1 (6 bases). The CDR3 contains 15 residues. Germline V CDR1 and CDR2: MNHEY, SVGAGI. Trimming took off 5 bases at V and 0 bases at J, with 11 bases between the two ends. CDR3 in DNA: TGTGCCAGCAGTCCCACAGGGAACTCTGGAAACACCATATATTTT. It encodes CASSPTGNSGNTIYF.

CDR3 DNA: TGTGCCAGCAGCGGATGGACAGGGGGGTATGGCTACACCTTC. Its protein is CASSGWTGGYGYTF. This chain joins TRBV9 and TRBJ1-2; TRBD1 matches 10 bases. With 3 bases clipped from V and 5 bases from J, the junction kept 4 bases outside the gene matches. CDR1 is SGDLS, CDR2 YYNGEE, per germline. The CDR3 covers 14 residues. Looking up the rest from reference TRBV9 and TRBJ1-2 gives the full variable domain: DSGVTQTPKHLITATGQRVTLRCSPRSGDLSVYWYQQSLDQGLQFLIQYYNGEERAKGNILERFSAQQFPDLHSELNLSSLELGDSALYFCASSGWTGGYGYTFGSGTRLTVV.

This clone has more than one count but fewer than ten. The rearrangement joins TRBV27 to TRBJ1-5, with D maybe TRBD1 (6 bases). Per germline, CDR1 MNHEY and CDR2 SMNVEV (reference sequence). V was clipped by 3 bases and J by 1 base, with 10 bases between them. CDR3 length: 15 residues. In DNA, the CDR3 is TGTGCCAGCAGTTTGGGGACAACCAGCAATCAGCCCCAGCATTTT. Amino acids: CASSLGTTSNQPQHF.

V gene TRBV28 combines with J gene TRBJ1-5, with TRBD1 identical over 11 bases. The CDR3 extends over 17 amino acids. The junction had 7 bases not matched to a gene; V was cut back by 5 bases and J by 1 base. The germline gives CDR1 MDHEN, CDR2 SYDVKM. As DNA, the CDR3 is TGTGCCAGCAGTCTTGGACAGGGGGCGCGAAGCAATCAGCCCCAGCATTTT. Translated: CASSLGQGARSNQPQHF.

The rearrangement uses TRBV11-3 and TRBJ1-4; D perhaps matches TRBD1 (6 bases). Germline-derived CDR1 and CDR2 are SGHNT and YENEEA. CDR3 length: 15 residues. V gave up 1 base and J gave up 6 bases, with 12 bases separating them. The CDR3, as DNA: TGTGCCAGCAGCTTAGGAGGGGGAGAGTATGAAAAACTGTTTTTT. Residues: CASSLGGGEYEKLFF. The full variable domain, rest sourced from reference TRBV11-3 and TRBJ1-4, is EAGVVQSPRYKIIEKKQPVAFWCNPISGHNTLYWYLQNLGQGPELLIRYENEEAVDDSQLPKDRFSAERLKGVDSTLKIQPAELGDSAVYLCASSLGGGEYEKLFFGSGTQLSVL.

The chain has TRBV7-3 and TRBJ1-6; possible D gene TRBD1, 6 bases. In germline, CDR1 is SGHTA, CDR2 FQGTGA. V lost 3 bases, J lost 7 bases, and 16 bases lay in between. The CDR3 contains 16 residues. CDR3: CASSLKPPGTNSPLHF. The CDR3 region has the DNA TGTGCCAGCAGCTTGAAGCCCCCCGGGACAAATTCACCCCTCCACTTT.

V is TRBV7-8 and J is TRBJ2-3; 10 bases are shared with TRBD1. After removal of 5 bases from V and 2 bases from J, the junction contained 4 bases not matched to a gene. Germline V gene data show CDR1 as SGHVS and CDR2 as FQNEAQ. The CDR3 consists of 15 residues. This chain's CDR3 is CASSRGQGVTDTQYF. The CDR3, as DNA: TGTGCCAGCAGCCGAGGACAGGGGGTCACAGATACGCAGTATTTT.

Here the CDR3 reads CASSVDRGNQPQHF. DNA for the CDR3: TGTGCCAGCAGCGTTGACAGGGGTAATCAGCCCCAGCATTTT. The chain joins TRBV21-1 to TRBJ1-5; the table's D gene call, TRBD1, was not cross checked with the DNA. TRBV21-1 is classified as a pseudogene. The CDR3 consists of 14 residues.

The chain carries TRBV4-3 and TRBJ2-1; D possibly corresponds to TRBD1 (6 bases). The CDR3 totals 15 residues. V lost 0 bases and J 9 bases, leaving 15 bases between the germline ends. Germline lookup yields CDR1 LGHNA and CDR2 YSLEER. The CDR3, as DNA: TGCGCCAGCAGCCAAGATGCGCAGGGGAAGGGTGAGCAGTTCTTC. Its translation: CASSQDAQGKGEQFF.